The clone carrying this T cell receptor (beta chain) was recorded at least ten times. Looked up from germline, CDR1 is MDHEN and CDR2 is SYDVKM. The CDR3 loop spans 12 amino acids. V lost 5 bases and J lost 7; bases outside the gene matches: 5. TCRdb reprocessed the 5' RACE reads with MiXCR, giving one entry per CDR3 protein. The table lists 50,000 to 65,000 distinct CDR3 sequences, 8.9% of them singletons. This sample stems from a study of early T cells in non-severe SARS-CoV-2 infection. The sequencing sample was made of whole blood. This rearrangement joins TRBV28 to TRBJ2-7, with TRBD1 matching over 7 bases. This receptor was obtained from an adult who was a healthcare worker with PCR-confirmed SARS-CoV-2 infection or an uninfected control (not recorded which). The CDR3 sequence is CASSLLQGEQYF. In DNA, the CDR3 is TGTGCCAGCAGTCTACTACAGGGGGAGCAGTACTTC.